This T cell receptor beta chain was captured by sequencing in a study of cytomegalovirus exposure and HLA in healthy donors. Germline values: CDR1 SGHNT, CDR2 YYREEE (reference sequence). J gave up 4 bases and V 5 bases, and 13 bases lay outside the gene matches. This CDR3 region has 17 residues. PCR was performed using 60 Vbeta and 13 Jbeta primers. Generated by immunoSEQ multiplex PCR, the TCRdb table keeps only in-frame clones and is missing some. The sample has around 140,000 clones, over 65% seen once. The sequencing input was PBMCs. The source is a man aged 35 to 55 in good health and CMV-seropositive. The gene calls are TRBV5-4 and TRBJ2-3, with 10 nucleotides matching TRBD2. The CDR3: CASRYRGSGRAPDTQYF. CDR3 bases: TGTGCCAGCAGATACCGGGGGAGCGGGAGGGCCCCAGATACGCAGTATTTT.